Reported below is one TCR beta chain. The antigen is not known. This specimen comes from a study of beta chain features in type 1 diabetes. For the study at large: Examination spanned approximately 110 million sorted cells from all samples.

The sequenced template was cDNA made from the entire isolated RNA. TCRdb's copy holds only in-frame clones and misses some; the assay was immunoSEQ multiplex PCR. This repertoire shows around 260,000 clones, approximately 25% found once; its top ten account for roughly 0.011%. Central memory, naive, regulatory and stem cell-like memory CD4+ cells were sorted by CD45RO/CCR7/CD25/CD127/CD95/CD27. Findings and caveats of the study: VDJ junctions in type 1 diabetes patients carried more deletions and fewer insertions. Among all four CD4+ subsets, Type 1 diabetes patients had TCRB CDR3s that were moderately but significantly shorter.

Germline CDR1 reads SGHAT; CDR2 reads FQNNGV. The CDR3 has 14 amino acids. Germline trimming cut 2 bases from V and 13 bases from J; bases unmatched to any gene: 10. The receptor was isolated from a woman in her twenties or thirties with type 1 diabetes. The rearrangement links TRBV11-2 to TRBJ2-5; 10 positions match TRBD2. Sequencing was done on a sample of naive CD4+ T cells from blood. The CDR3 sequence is CASSLTESSGSPYF. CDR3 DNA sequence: TGTGCCAGCAGCTTAACCGAGTCTAGCGGGAGTCCGTACTTC.